This entry is about one T cell receptor (beta chain). Antigen specificity is unknown. This entry comes from a study of early T cells in non-severe SARS-CoV-2 infection. On the study more broadly: Sequencing input comprised bulk RNA from unsorted whole blood; chain pairing was not available. Study-wide points: Using VDJdb, the matching emphasized anti-spike CD8 responses while missing private and CD4 specificities.

The V gene's germline CDR1 is MNHNY and CDR2 SVGAGI (reference sequence). Trimming pared 3 bases from V and 1 base from J, leaving 9 bases between. CDR3 length equals 14 residues. Unique molecular identifier tags were affixed to discrete cDNA molecules. TCRdb recomputed calls from the 5' RACE reads with MiXCR, one row per CDR3 protein. Of about 59,000 distinct CDR3 sequences listed, about 12% were seen once; the top ten hold about 9.3%. The chain is built from TRBV6-6 and TRBJ1-1, with TRBD1 as a possible D gene (6 bases). Sequenced here: whole blood, sampled at baseline. The source of this sequence is an adult who was a healthcare worker with PCR-confirmed SARS-CoV-2 infection or an uninfected control (not recorded which). Written as DNA, the CDR3 is TGTGCCAGCAGTTATGGACAGAAGAACACTGAAGCTTTCTTT. This codes for CASSYGQKNTEAFF.